The rows below give T cell receptor beta chains drawn from one sample of a study of blood T cell repertoires in COVID-19. This table comes from immunoSEQ multiplex PCR, and its TCRdb copy is limited to in-frame clones, with some not included. Of around 250,000 clones in the sample, 80% to 90% were seen once. The sequenced material came from PBMCs or T cells enriched from blood (not recorded which). These receptors were taken from a middle-aged woman who had been exposed to COVID-19. CDR3s include the opening cysteine and the closing phenylalanine or tryptophan. The D gene is left open where the match is weak.

cdr3_aa cdr3_nt j_call d_call v_call
CSVPSGSPGNEQFF TGCAGCGTTCCATCGGGAAGTCCCGGGAATGAGCAGTTCTTC TRBJ2-1 NA TRBV29-1
CASRRTGLNYGYTF TGTGCCAGCCGACGGACAGGACTAAACTATGGCTACACCTTC TRBJ1-2 TRBD1 TRBV6-5
CASSLVPLYGSGNTIYF TGTGCCAGCAGCTTAGTCCCGCTATATGGCTCTGGAAACACCATATATTTT TRBJ1-3 NA TRBV11-2
CASSGDRGLGGYTF TGTGCCAGCAGCGGGGACAGGGGGCTTGGGGGCTACACCTTC TRBJ1-2 TRBD1 TRBV5-4
CASSQVTDTYYEQYF TGTGCCAGCAGCCAAGTAACGGACACTTACTACGAGCAGTACTTC TRBJ2-7 NA TRBV4-2
CASSLGTPRGEQFF TGTGCCAGCAGCCTTGGGACCCCGCGGGGTGAGCAGTTCTTC TRBJ2-1 NA TRBV7-3
CATSDFTSGGNEQFF TGTGCCACCAGTGATTTTACTAGCGGCGGAAATGAGCAGTTCTTC TRBJ2-1 TRBD2 TRBV24-1
CASSPPWGTGLNEKLFF TGTGCCAGCTCACCACCGTGGGGGACAGGGCTAAATGAAAAACTGTTTTTT TRBJ1-4 TRBD1 TRBV18
CASSYEVNQPQHF TGTGCCAGCAGTTATGAGGTTAATCAGCCCCAGCATTTT TRBJ1-5 NA TRBV12-3/TRBV12-4
CAWSDSMDEQFF TGTGCCTGGAGTGACTCGATGGATGAGCAGTTCTTC TRBJ2-1 NA TRBV30
CASSLGQNRETQYF TGTGCCAGCAGCCTTGGACAGAACAGGGAGACCCAGTACTTC TRBJ2-5 NA TRBV5-1
CASGRVYEQYF TGTGCCAGCGGCAGGGTCTACGAGCAGTACTTC TRBJ2-7 NA TRBV28
CASRKTGGNQPQHF TGTGCCAGTAGGAAGACAGGGGGCAATCAGCCCCAGCATTTT TRBJ1-5 TRBD1 TRBV19
CASSLAGQGSDTQYF TGTGCCAGCAGCTTAGCGGGGCAGGGGTCAGATACGCAGTATTTT TRBJ2-3 NA TRBV7-2
CASSQGQPTEAFF TGTGCCAGCAGCCAAGGACAGCCCACTGAAGCTTTCTTT TRBJ1-1 NA TRBV3-1/TRBV3-2
CASSVVAGGGANVLTF TGTGCCAGCAGTGTAGTAGCGGGAGGTGGGGCCAACGTCCTGACTTTC TRBJ2-6 TRBD2 TRBV27
CSASIQGANYGYTF TGCAGTGCTAGTATACAGGGGGCAAACTATGGCTACACCTTC TRBJ1-2 TRBD1 TRBV20-1